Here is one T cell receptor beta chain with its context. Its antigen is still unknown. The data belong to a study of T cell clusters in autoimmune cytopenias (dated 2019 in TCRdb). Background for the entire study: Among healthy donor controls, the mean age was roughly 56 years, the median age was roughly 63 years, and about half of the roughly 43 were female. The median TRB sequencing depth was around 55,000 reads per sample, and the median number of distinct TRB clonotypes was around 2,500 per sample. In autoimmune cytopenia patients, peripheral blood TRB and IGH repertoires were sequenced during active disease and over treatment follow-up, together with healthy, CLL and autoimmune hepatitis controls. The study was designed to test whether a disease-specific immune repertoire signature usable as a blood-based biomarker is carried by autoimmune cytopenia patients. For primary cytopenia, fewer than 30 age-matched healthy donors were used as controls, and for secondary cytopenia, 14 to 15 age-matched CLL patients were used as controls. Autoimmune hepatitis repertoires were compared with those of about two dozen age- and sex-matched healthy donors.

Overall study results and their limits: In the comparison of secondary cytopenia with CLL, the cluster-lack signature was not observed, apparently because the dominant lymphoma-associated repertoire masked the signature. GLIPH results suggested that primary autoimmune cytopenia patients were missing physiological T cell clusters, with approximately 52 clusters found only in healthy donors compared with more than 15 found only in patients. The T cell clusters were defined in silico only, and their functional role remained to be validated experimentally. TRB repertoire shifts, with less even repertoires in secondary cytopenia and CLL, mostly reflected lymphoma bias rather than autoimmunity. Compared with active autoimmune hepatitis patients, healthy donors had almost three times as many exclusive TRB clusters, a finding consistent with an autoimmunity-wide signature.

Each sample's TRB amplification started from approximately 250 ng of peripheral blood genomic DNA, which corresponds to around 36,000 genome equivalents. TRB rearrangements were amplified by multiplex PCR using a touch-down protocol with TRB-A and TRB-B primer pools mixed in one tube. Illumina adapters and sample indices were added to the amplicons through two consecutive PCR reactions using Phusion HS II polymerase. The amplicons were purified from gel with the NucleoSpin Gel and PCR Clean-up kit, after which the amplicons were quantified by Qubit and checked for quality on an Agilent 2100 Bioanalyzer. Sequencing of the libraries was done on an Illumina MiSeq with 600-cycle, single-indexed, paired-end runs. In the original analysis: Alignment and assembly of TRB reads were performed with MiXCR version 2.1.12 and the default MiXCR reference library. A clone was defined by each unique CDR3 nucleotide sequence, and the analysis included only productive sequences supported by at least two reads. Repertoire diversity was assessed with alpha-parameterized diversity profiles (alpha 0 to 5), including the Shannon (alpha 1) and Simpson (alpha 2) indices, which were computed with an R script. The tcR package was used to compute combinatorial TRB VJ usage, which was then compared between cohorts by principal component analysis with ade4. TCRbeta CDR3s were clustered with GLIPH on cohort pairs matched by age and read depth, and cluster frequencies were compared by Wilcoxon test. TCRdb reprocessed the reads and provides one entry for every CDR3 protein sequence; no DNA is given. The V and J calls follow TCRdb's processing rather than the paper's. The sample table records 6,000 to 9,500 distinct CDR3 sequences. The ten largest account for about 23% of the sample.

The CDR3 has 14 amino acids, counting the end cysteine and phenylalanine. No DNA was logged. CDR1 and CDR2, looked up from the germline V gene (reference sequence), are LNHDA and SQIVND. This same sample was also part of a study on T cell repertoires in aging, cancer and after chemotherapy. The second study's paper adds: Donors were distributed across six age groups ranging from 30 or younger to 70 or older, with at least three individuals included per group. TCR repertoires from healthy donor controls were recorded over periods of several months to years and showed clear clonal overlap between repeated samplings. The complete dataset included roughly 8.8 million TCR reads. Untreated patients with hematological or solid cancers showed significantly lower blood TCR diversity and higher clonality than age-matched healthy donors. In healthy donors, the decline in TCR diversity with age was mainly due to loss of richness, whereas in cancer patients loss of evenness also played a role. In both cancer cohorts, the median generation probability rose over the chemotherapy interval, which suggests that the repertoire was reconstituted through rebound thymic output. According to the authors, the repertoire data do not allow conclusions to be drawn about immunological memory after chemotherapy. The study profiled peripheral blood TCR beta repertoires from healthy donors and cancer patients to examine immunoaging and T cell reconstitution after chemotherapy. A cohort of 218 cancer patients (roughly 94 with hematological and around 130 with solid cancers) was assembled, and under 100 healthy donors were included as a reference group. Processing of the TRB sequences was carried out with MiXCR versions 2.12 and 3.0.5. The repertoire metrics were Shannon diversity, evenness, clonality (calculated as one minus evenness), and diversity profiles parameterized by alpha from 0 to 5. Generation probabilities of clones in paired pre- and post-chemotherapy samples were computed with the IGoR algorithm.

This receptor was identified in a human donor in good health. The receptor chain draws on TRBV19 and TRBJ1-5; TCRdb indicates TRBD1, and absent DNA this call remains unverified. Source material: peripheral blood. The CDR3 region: CASVPRGHHQPQHF.